Below are 9 T cell receptor beta chains sequenced from a single sample in a study of blood T cell repertoires in COVID-19. Sequenced by immunoSEQ multiplex PCR; TCRdb stores in-frame clones only, minus some. The repertoire holds 70,000 to 95,000 clones, with just over 85% as singletons. Sequencing was carried out using peripheral blood. These receptors all stem from a woman aged 70-85 years with acute or convalescent COVID-19.

This sequence joins TRBV28 and TRBJ1-2; 7 positions agree with TRBD1. This CDR3 has 15 residues. Germline CDR1 and CDR2: MDHEN and SYDVKM. V lost 4 bases and J lost 2; bases outside the gene matches: 7. The CDR3 DNA sequence: TGTGCCAGCAGTTCGCCAGGGGGAATCAACTATGGCTACACCTTC. The encoded protein is CASSSPGGINYGYTF.

DNA of the CDR3: TGTGCCTGGCAGCCGGGACAGGGGAACGAAAAACTGTTTTTT. It translates to CAWQPGQGNEKLFF. The rearrangement joins TRBV30 to TRBJ1-4; 10 positions match TRBD1. The CDR3 spans 14 residues. The germline CDR1 and CDR2 sequences are GTSNPN and SVGIG (reference sequence). Losses at the gene ends were 5 bases for V and 8 bases for J; bases not matched to a gene: 8.

The chain links TRBV6-1 to TRBJ2-7; 13 nucleotides agree with TRBD2. V shed 3 bases and J 2 bases; nucleotides not matched to a gene: 4. The CDR3 extends over 16 amino acids. Germline assignment: CDR1 MNHNS and CDR2 SASEGT. The CDR3 DNA follows: TGTGCCAGCAGTGAGGGGACTAGCGGGACCCCCTACGAGCAGTACTTC. This gives the protein CASSEGTSGTPYEQYF.

Only a few counts were recorded for this clone. The genes are TRBV4-1 and TRBJ1-5; 10 bases fit TRBD1. There are 19 residues in the CDR3. Per the germline V gene, CDR1 is MGHRA and CDR2 is YSYEKL. Losses at the gene ends were 0 bases for V and 2 bases for J; bases not matched to a gene: 10. The CDR3 DNA follows: TGCGCCAGCAGCCAAGACTTCAGGACAGGGGGTATTGGCAATCAGCCCCAGCATTTT. The encoded protein is CASSQDFRTGGIGNQPQHF.

The chain recombines TRBV19 with TRBJ2-2; TRBD1 aligns across 8 bases. V lost 4 bases, J lost 0 bases, and 4 bases stayed unmatched. The CDR3 sequence is 16 residues long. Germline assignment: CDR1 LNHDA and CDR2 SQIVND (reference sequence). CDR3: CASSKMTGANTGELFF. The DNA for the CDR3 is TGTGCCAGTAGTAAAATGACAGGGGCGAACACCGGGGAGCTGTTTTTT. The complete variable domain, with remaining parts taken from reference TRBV19 and TRBJ2-2, reads DGGITQSPKYLFRKEGQNVTLSCEQNLNHDAMYWYRQDPGQGLRLIYYSQIVNDFQKGDIAEGYSVSREKKESFPLTVTSAQKNPTAFYLCASSKMTGANTGELFFGEGSRLTVL.

This chain uses TRBV6-5 with TRBJ2-4; 9 nucleotides agree with TRBD2. The CDR3 consists of 15 residues. V shed 6 bases, J shed 3 bases, and the junction held 6 bases outside the gene matches. Germline-derived CDR1 and CDR2 are MNHEY and SVGAGI. CDR3 amino acids: CASSQTSGHKNIQYF. CDR3 DNA sequence: TGTGCCAGCAGCCAGACTAGCGGCCACAAAAACATTCAGTACTTC.

V is TRBV19 and J is TRBJ1-1; D is possibly TRBD1 (6 bases). Germline V CDR1 and CDR2: LNHDA, SQIVND (reference sequence). This CDR3 region has 19 residues. The V and J ends lost 11 bases and 1 base respectively, with 32 bases between them. The CDR3 region has the DNA TGTGCCTTTAGGGGGGGCTCCCCGAGGTATGGTCGAGAGAACACTGAAGCTTTCTTT. It translates to CAFRGGSPRYGRENTEAFF.

The chain combines TRBV3-1 (or the pseudogene TRBV3-2) with TRBJ2-1; the match to TRBD2 covers 12 bases. CDR1 and CDR2 (germline): LGHDT, YNNKEL (reference sequence). This CDR3 has 15 residues. The V and J ends lost 3 bases and 4 bases, in that order; junction bases with no gene match: 1. CDR3: CASSQTSGSYNEQFF. In DNA form, the CDR3 reads TGTGCCAGCAGCCAGACTAGCGGGAGTTACAATGAGCAGTTCTTC.

J is TRBJ2-1 and V is TRBV7-3, with 9 nucleotides matching TRBD2. The CDR3 is 17 amino acids. CDR1 is SGHTA and CDR2 is FQGTGA in the germline V gene. Trimming removed 1 base from V and 4 bases from J; junction bases left unmatched: 8. CDR3 in amino acids: CASSLRVAGENYNEQFF. CDR3 DNA sequence: TGTGCCAGCAGCTTAAGGGTAGCGGGAGAAAATTACAATGAGCAGTTCTTC. Full variable domain (missing parts from reference TRBV7-3 and TRBJ2-1): GAGVSQTPSNKVTEKGKYVELRCDPISGHTALYWYRQSLGQGPEFLIYFQGTGAADDSGLPNDRFFAVRPEGSVSTLKIQRTERGDSAVYLCASSLRVAGENYNEQFFGPGTRLTVL.